Listed here is a single TCR beta chain. Here immunoSEQ multiplex PCR was the method, and the copy in TCRdb shows in-frame clones only, minus some. Of 65,000 to 90,000 clones listed, more than 75% were seen once; the top ten hold roughly 8%. The CDR3 loop spans 15 amino acids. CDR1 is MGHRA and CDR2 is YSYEKL in the germline V gene. V dropped 0 bases and J dropped 4 bases, with 10 bases sitting between them. This record belongs to a study of blood T cell repertoires in COVID-19. Study summary: T cells, B-cell-depleted T cells, or PBMCs supplied cDNA or gDNA.

This TCR was recovered from a man aged 50 to 60 with active COVID-19. The chain combines TRBV4-1 with TRBJ1-5; unclear D gene. Sequencing input: peripheral blood. The CDR3 DNA is TGCGCCAGCAGCCAAGAATTCGAACTAAATCAGCCCCAGCATTTT. Amino acids: CASSQEFELNQPQHF.